This T cell receptor (beta chain) was obtained from a study of T cell responses to AZD1222 COVID-19 vaccine. A single count supports this clone. Its antigen remains unknown. Overall study findings and caveats: Targets within unmutated variant regions were reportedly found for nearly half of spike-specific TCRs. At baseline, seropositivity was found in only a handful of AZD1222 recipients. Dominant at 160-218 and 743-854, vaccine-associated CD4 TCRs also spanned spike.

Libraries were prepared by immunoSEQ multiplex PCR; TCRdb keeps only in-frame clonotypes and omits some of them. The table includes roughly 100,000 clones, 89% detected once. Per germline, CDR1 SGHAT and CDR2 FQNNGV. The CDR3 loop spans 15 amino acids. Trimming removed 1 base at V and 0 bases at J, with 6 bases between. The sequence came from an adult who received the AZD1222 COVID-19 vaccine. The chain recombines TRBV11-2 with TRBJ1-4; no reliable D call. This sample comprised peripheral blood, obtained 28 days after the second AZD1222 dose. This CDR3 reads CASSLGAATNEKLFF. In DNA, the CDR3 is TGTGCCAGCAGCTTAGGGGCTGCAACTAATGAAAAACTGTTTTTT.